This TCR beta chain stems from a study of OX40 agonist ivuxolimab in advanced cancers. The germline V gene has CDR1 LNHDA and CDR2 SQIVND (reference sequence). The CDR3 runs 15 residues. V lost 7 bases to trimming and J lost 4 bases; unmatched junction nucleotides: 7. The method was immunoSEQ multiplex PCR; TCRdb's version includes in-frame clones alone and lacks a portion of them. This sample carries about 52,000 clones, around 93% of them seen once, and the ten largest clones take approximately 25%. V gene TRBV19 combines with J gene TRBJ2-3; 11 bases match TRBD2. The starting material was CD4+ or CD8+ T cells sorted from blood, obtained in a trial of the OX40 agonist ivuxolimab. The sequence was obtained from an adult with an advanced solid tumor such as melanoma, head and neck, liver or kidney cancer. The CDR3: CASTPTSGISDTQYF. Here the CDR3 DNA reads TGTGCCAGTACCCCGACTAGCGGGATCTCAGATACGCAGTATTTT.